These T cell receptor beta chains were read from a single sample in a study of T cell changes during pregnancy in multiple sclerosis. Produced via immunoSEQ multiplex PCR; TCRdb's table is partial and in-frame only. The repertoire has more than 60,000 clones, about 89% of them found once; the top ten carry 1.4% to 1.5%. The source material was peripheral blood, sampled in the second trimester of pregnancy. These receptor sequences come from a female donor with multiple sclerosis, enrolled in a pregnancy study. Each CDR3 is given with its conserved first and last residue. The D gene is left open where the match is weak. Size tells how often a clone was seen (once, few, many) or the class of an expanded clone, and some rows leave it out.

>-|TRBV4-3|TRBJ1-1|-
CASSQGLGFNRDQLTEAFF
TGCGCCAGCAGCCAAGGTCTGGGGTTCAACAGGGACCAACTCACTGAAGCTTTCTTT
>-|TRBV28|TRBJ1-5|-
CASRRPGHENQPQHF
TGTGCCAGCAGAAGGCCGGGACACGAAAATCAGCCCCAGCATTTT
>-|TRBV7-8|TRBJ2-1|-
CASSLAPGRSYNEQFF
TGTGCCAGCAGCTTAGCGCCAGGTCGTTCCTACAATGAGCAGTTCTTC
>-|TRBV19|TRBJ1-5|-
CASSIRDRNQPQHF
TGTGCCAGTAGTATTCGAGACAGAAATCAGCCCCAGCATTTT
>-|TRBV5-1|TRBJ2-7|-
CASSSRDSPTTYEQYF
TGCGCCAGCAGCTCCAGAGACAGCCCCACCACCTACGAGCAGTACTTC
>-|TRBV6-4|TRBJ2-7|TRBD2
CASSVGTSGTYEQYF
TGTGCCAGCAGCGTAGGGACTAGCGGGACTTACGAGCAGTACTTC
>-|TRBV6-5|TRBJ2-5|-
CASSQQGVGKETQYF
TGTGCCAGCAGTCAACAGGGAGTGGGGAAGGAGACCCAGTACTTC
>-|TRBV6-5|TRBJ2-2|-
CASSIMGALGELFF
TGTGCCAGCAGTATCATGGGGGCCCTCGGGGAGCTGTTTTTT
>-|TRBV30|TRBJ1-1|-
CAWKPGHTEAFF
TGTGCCTGGAAACCTGGGCACACTGAAGCTTTCTTT
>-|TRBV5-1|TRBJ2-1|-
CASSFDSYNEQFF
TGCGCCAGCAGCTTTGACAGCTACAATGAGCAGTTCTTC
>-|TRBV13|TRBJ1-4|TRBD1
CASSPTQGAPGKLFF
TGTGCCAGCAGCCCGACTCAGGGGGCGCCTGGAAAACTGTTTTTT
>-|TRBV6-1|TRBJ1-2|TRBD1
CASSDLLNLGQGVSGYTF
TGTGCCAGCAGTGACCTGTTGAATCTGGGACAGGGGGTGAGTGGCTACACCTTC
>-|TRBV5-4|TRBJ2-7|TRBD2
CASSSTSGSYEQYF
TGTGCCAGCAGCTCGACTAGCGGCTCCTACGAGCAGTACTTC
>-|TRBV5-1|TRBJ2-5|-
CASSLGQGGGETQYF
TGCGCCAGCAGCTTGGGGCAGGGTGGCGGAGAGACCCAGTACTTC
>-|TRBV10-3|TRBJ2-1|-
CATRGSGEQFF
TGTGCCACAAGGGGTTCGGGTGAGCAGTTCTTC
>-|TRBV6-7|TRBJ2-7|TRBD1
CASSYTGTGPYEQYF
TGTGCCAGCAGTTACACTGGGACAGGGCCCTACGAGCAGTACTTC
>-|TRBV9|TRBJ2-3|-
CASSRGTIHMDTQYF
TGTGCCAGCAGCCGCGGGACGATTCATATGGATACGCAGTATTTT
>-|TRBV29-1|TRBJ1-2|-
CSVADSHYGYTF
TGCAGCGTTGCCGACAGCCACTATGGCTACACCTTC
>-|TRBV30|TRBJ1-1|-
CAWSGPGGYEAFF
TGTGCCTGGAGTGGGCCCGGAGGGTATGAAGCTTTCTTT
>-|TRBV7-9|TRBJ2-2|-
CASSSANTGELFF
TGTGCCAGCAGCTCCGCGAACACCGGGGAGCTGTTTTTT
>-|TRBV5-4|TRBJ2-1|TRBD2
CASSLSPTSGGYREQFF
TGTGCCAGCAGCTTGAGCCCGACTAGCGGGGGCTACAGGGAGCAGTTCTTC
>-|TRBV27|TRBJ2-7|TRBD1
CASSLSTGGYEQYF
TGTGCCAGCAGTTTATCAACAGGGGGTTACGAGCAGTACTTC
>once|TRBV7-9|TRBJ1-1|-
CASSREQGFGTEAFF
TGTGCCAGCAGCCGAGAGCAGGGTTTCGGCACTGAAGCTTTCTTT
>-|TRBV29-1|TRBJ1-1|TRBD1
CSVKGDRGARNTEAFF
TGCAGCGTTAAGGGGGACAGGGGAGCCCGGAACACTGAAGCTTTCTTT
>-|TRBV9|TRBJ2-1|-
CASSARAVSSYNEQFF
TGTGCCAGCAGCGCCCGAGCGGTAAGCTCCTACAATGAGCAGTTCTTC
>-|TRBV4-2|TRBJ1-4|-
CASSPARGATNEKLFF
TGTGCCAGCAGCCCAGCCAGGGGAGCAACTAATGAAAAACTGTTTTTT
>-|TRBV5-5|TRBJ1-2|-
CASSLGDRYGYTF
TGTGCCAGCAGCTTAGGAGACCGCTATGGCTACACCTTC
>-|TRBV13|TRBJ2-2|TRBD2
CASSLVSASGDTGELFF
TGTGCCAGCAGCTTAGTCTCGGCTAGCGGGGACACCGGGGAGCTGTTTTTT
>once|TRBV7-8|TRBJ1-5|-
CASSLGGFMGQPQHF
TGTGCCAGCAGCTTAGGAGGGTTTATGGGACAGCCCCAGCATTTT
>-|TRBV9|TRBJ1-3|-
CASSVGGLQSGNTIYF
TGTGCCAGCAGCGTAGGTGGCCTTCAGTCTGGAAACACCATATATTTT
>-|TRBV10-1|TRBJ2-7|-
CASSDSRHGYEQYF
TGCGCCAGCAGTGATAGCCGTCACGGCTACGAGCAGTACTTC
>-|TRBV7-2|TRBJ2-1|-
CASSFKAGNNEQFF
TGTGCCAGCAGCTTTAAAGCGGGCAACAATGAGCAGTTCTTC
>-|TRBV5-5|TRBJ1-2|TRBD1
CASSAPGTGDYGYTF
TGTGCCAGCAGCGCACCCGGGACAGGGGACTATGGCTACACCTTC
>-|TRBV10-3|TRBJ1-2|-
CAISESQYGYTF
TGTGCCATCAGTGAGTCACAGTATGGCTACACCTTC
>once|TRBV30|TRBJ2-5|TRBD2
CAFSGGLAGSETQYF
TGTGCCTTTAGCGGGGGACTAGCGGGGAGTGAGACCCAGTACTTC
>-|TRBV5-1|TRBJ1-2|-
CASSIAGRKMYGYTF
TGCGCCAGCAGCATAGCGGGGAGGAAGATGTATGGCTACACCTTC
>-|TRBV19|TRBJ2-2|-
CASSMGVRTGELFF
TGTGCCAGTAGTATGGGAGTACGGACCGGGGAGCTGTTTTTT
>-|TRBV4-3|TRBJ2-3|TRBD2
CASSQTSGSTDTQYF
TGCGCCAGCAGCCAAACTAGCGGTAGCACAGATACGCAGTATTTT
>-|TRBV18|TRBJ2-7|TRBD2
CASSPGERGTWDQYF
TGTGCCAGCTCCCCCGGGGAGCGGGGGACCTGGGATCAGTACTTC
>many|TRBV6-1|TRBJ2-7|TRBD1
CASSSPGQGYYEQYF
TGTGCCAGCAGCTCCCCGGGACAGGGGTACTACGAGCAGTACTTC
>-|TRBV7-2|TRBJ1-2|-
CASSLVPGGYTF
TGTGCCAGCAGCTTAGTCCCCGGTGGCTACACCTTC
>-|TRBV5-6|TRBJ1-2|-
CASSFIDGGYGYTF
TGTGCCAGCAGCTTCATTGACGGGGGATATGGCTACACCTTC
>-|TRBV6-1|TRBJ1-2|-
CASSEQGFAGYTF
TGTGCCAGCAGTGAACAGGGTTTCGCTGGCTACACCTTC